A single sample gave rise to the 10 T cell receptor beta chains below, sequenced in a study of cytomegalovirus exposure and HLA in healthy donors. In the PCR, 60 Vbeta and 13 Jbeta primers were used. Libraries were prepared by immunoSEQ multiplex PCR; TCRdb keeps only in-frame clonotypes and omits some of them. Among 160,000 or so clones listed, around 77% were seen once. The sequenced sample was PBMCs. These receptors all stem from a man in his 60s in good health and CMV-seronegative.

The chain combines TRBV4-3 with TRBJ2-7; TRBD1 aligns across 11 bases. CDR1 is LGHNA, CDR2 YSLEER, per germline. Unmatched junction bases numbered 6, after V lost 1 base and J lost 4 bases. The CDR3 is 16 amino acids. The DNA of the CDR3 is TGCGCCAGCAGCCAAGGGTTGGGACAGGGGGTTTACGAGCAGTACTTC. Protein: CASSQGLGQGVYEQYF.

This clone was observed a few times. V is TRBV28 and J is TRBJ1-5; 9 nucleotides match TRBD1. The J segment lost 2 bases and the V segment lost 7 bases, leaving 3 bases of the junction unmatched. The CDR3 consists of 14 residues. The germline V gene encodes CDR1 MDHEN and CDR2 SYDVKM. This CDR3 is CASIQGAGNQPQHF. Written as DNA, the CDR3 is TGTGCCAGCATACAGGGGGCTGGCAATCAGCCCCAGCATTTT.

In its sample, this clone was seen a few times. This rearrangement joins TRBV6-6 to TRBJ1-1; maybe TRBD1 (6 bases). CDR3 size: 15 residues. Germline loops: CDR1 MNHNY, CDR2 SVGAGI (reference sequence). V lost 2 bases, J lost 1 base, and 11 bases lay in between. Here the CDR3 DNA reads TGTGCCAGCAGTTACCCTGCACAGGGGAACACTGAAGCTTTCTTT. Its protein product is CASSYPAQGNTEAFF.

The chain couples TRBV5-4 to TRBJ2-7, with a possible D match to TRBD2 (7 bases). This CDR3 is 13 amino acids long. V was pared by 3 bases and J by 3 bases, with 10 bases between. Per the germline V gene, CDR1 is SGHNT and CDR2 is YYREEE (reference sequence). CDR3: CASSWEGVYEQYF. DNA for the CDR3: TGTGCCAGCAGCTGGGAGGGGGTCTACGAGCAGTACTTC.

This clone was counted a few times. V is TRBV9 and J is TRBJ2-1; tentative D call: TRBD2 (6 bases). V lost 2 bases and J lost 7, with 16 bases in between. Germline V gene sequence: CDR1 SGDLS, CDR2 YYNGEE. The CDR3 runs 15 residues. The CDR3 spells CASSVLGGKGNEQFF. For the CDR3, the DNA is TGTGCCAGCAGCGTCCTCGGCGGGAAGGGGAATGAGCAGTTCTTC.

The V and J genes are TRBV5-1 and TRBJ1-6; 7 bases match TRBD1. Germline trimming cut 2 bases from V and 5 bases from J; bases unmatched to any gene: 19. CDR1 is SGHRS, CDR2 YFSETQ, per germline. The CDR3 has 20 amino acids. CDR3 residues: CASSFGTGADHRFNNSPLHF. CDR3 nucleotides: TGCGCCAGCAGCTTCGGAACAGGGGCCGACCATCGATTTAATAATTCACCCCTCCACTTT.

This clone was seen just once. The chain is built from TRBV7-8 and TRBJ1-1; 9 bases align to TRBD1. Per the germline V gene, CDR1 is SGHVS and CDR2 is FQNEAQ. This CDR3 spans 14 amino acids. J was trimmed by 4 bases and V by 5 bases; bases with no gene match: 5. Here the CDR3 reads CASSKQGAGTEAFF. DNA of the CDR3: TGTGCCAGCAGCAAACAGGGGGCTGGCACTGAAGCTTTCTTT.

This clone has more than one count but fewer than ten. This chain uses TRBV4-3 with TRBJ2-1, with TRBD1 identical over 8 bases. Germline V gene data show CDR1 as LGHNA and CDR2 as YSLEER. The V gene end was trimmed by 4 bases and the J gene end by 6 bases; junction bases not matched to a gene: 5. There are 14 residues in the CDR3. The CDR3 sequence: CASSRGQGLNEQFF. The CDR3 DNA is TGCGCCAGCAGCCGAGGACAGGGTCTCAATGAGCAGTTCTTC.

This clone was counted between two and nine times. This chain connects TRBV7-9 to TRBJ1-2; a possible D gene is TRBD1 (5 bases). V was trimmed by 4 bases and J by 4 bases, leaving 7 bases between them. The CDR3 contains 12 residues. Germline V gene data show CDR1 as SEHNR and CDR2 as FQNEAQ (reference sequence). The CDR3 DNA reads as TGTGCCAGCAGCTACGACAGCTATGGCTACACCTTC. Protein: CASSYDSYGYTF. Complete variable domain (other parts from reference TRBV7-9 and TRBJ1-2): DTGVSQNPRHKITKRGQNVTFRCDPISEHNRLYWYRQTLGQGPEFLTYFQNEAQLEKSRLLSDRFSAERPKGSFSTLEIQRTEQGDSAMYLCASSYDSYGYTFGSGTRLTVV.

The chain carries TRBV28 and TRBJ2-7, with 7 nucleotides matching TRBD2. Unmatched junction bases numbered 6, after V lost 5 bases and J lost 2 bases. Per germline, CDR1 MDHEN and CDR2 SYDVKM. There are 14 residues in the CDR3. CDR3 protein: CASSRPTSPYEQYF. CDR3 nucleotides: TGTGCCAGCAGTCGACCGACTAGCCCCTACGAGCAGTACTTC.